One TCR beta chain is described in this entry. Antigen specificity is unknown. The data originate from a study of PD-L1 blockade in urothelial cancer. Findings and caveats of the study: Survival was better when pretreatment blood TCR clonality fell below the median.

Produced via immunoSEQ multiplex PCR; TCRdb's table is partial and in-frame only. Of 100,000 or so clones in the sample, about 85% were seen once. CDR3 length equals 14 residues. V was clipped by 6 bases and J by 2 bases; unmatched bases: 2. Germline V gene sequence: CDR1 ENHRY, CDR2 SYGVKD. The TCR originated in a man over 45 with urothelial cancer. The input for sequencing was PBMCs, taken around atezolizumab (anti-PD-L1) treatment. The chain employs TRBV10-3 and TRBJ1-1; TRBD1 matches 11 bases. The CDR3 reads CAIRGQGGNTEAFF. The CDR3 DNA is TGTGCCATCAGGGGACAGGGGGGAAACACTGAAGCTTTCTTT.